The 28 T cell receptor beta chains presented below share a single source sample, sequenced in a study of OX40 agonist ivuxolimab in advanced cancers. Generated by immunoSEQ multiplex PCR, the TCRdb table keeps only in-frame clones and is missing some. The sample shows about 74,000 clones, less than 90% of them seen only once. The sample here was CD4+ or CD8+ T cells sorted from blood, taken in a trial of the OX40 agonist ivuxolimab. The receptor source for this set is an adult with an advanced solid tumor such as melanoma, head and neck, liver or kidney cancer.

The chain uses TRBV12-5 and TRBJ2-1; 7 bases line up with TRBD1. The CDR3 has 16 residues. The ends lost 0 bases at V and 10 bases at J; junction bases unmatched: 12. Germline lookup yields CDR1 LGHNT and CDR2 FRNRAP. The CDR3, as DNA: TGTGCTAGTGGTTTGGTAGTGACAGGGCCCTTGGGAGAGCAGTTCTTC. It is translated as CASGLVVTGPLGEQFF.

The genes are TRBV28 and TRBJ2-7, with a possible D match to TRBD1 (6 bases). The CDR3 extends over 16 amino acids. Germline V lookup: CDR1 MDHEN, CDR2 SYDVKM. Trimming took 8 bases from V and 3 from J, leaving 23 bases between them. This CDR3 is CASASGSGQKFYEQYF. CDR3 DNA: TGTGCCAGCGCGTCAGGTTCCGGACAGAAATTCTACGAGCAGTACTTC.

The gene calls are TRBV9 and TRBJ1-4; 7 bases match TRBD1. The CDR3 covers 17 residues. Germline CDR1 is SGDLS and CDR2 is YYNGEE. J lost 6 bases, V lost 2 bases, and 13 bases had no gene match. DNA for the CDR3: TGTGCCAGCAGCGTTCGTGGAGGGGGCGGTTTAGATGAAAAACTGTTTTTT. This encodes CASSVRGGGGLDEKLFF.

The chain links TRBV6-6 to TRBJ2-7, with 10 bases aligning to TRBD2. CDR1 MNHNY and CDR2 SVGAGI come from the germline V gene (reference sequence). CDR3 length: 15 residues. Germline trimming cut 4 bases from V and 3 bases from J; bases unmatched to any gene: 6. This chain's CDR3 is CASSFLSSGSYEQYF. The CDR3 nucleotides read TGTGCCAGCAGTTTCCTATCTAGCGGGAGCTACGAGCAGTACTTC.

The chain recombines TRBV19 with TRBJ1-3; weak D call: TRBD1 (5 bases). V lost 3 bases, J lost 4 bases, and 10 bases lay in between. The germline gives CDR1 LNHDA, CDR2 SQIVND (reference sequence). This CDR3 comprises 14 residues. CDR3 bases: TGTGCCAGTAGTATGGGCAGGGTCGGAAACACCATATATTTT. Protein product: CASSMGRVGNTIYF.

The chain employs TRBV7-9 and TRBJ2-7, with D unclear. Germline CDR1 and CDR2: SEHNR and FQNEAQ (reference sequence). The CDR3 length is 12 residues. With 3 bases removed from V and 7 bases from J, the gap between germline ends came to 10 bases. CDR3 nucleotide sequence: TGTGCCAGCAGCTTGGGGTATCGGGAGCAGTACTTC. Amino acids: CASSLGYREQYF. The full variable domain, with the rest looked up from reference TRBV7-9 and TRBJ2-7, is DTGVSQNPRHKITKRGQNVTFRCDPISEHNRLYWYRQTLGQGPEFLTYFQNEAQLEKSRLLSDRFSAERPKGSFSTLEIQRTEQGDSAMYLCASSLGYREQYFGPGTRLTVT.

The CDR3 DNA is TGTGCCAGCAGCAAAGACGGCCGTGATGCGAAGAATGCAACTAATGAAAAACTGTTTTTT. Its protein product is CASSKDGRDAKNATNEKLFF. The chain recombines TRBV21-1 with TRBJ1-4. TRBV21-1 is a pseudogene segment. This CDR3 spans 20 amino acids.

V and J are TRBV28 and TRBJ1-1, with D possibly matching TRBD1 (5 bases). Germline assignment: CDR1 MDHEN and CDR2 SYDVKM. CDR3 length: 14 amino acids. Trimming left V 4 bases short and J 5 bases short, with 14 bases between. The DNA for the CDR3 is TGTGCCAGCAGTTCACCGGGACGCCTTACTGAAGCTTTCTTT. Residues: CASSSPGRLTEAFF. Variable domain in full (rest from reference TRBV28 and TRBJ1-1): DVKVTQSSRYLVKRTGEKVFLECVQDMDHENMFWYRQDPGLGLRLIYFSYDVKMKEKGDIPEGYSVSREKKERFSLILESASTNQTSMYLCASSSPGRLTEAFFGQGTRLTVV.

The CDR3 DNA follows: TGTGCCAGCAGCCTCAACTCGGGACTAAGAGGAGAGACCCAGTACTTC. Translated: CASSLNSGLRGETQYF. The V call is TRBV7-2, the J call TRBJ2-5; TRBD2 aligns across 7 bases. This CDR3 spans 16 amino acids. Germline CDR1 SGHTA, CDR2 FQGNSA. J was trimmed by 4 bases and V by 5 bases; bases with no gene match: 13.

The chain employs TRBV15 and TRBJ2-2; TRBD1 matches at 11 bases. V shed 3 bases, J shed 5 bases, and the junction held 2 bases outside the gene matches. Germline V gene data show CDR1 as LNHNV and CDR2 as YYDKDF (reference sequence). The CDR3 is 15 amino acids. The CDR3: CATSRDRGRTGELFF. The CDR3 DNA follows: TGTGCCACCAGCAGGGACAGGGGGCGAACCGGGGAGCTGTTTTTT.

The count of this clone is one. The rearrangement uses TRBV7-8 and TRBJ2-1; unclear D gene. V was shortened by 5 bases and J by 1 base, with 9 bases between the two germline ends. The CDR3 consists of 14 residues. Germline V CDR1 and CDR2: SGHVS, FQNEAQ. The chain's CDR3 is CASSQAWSYNEQFF. CDR3 bases: TGTGCCAGCAGCCAGGCGTGGTCCTACAATGAGCAGTTCTTC.

The chain employs TRBV15 and TRBJ2-5, with D unresolved. The CDR3 runs to 13 residues. CDR1 is LNHNV and CDR2 is YYDKDF in the germline V gene (reference sequence). V was clipped by 3 bases and J by 1 base, with 6 bases between them. CDR3 in DNA: TGTGCCACCAGCAGGGCCCCCCAAGAGACCCAGTACTTC. This translates into CATSRAPQETQYF.

Only a few counts were recorded for this clone. The genes are TRBV9 and TRBJ2-2; no firm D call. The V gene lost 0 bases and the J gene lost 3 bases, with 12 bases spanning the gap. The CDR3 totals 16 residues. Looked up from germline, CDR1 is SGDLS and CDR2 is YYNGEE. CDR3 bases: TGTGCCAGCAGCGTAGGGTGGCTAGAGTACACCGGGGAGCTGTTTTTT. It encodes CASSVGWLEYTGELFF. Supplemented by reference TRBV9 and TRBJ2-2, the full variable domain reads DSGVTQTPKHLITATGQRVTLRCSPRSGDLSVYWYQQSLDQGLQFLIQYYNGEERAKGNILERFSAQQFPDLHSELNLSSLELGDSALYFCASSVGWLEYTGELFFGEGSRLTVL.

J is TRBJ1-6 and V is TRBV6-1; TRBD1 is a possible D gene (6 bases). The CDR3 consists of 15 residues. The germline gives CDR1 MNHNS, CDR2 SASEGT. Trimming pared 5 bases from V and 8 bases from J, leaving 16 bases between. The CDR3 protein is CASSRWDITDSPLHF. The CDR3 region has the DNA TGTGCCAGCAGTCGATGGGACATTACGGATTCACCCCTCCACTTT.

The chain carries TRBV6-6 and TRBJ1-5; D unclear. The CDR3 spans 14 residues. Germline CDR1 and CDR2: MNHNY and SVGAGI (reference sequence). V was trimmed by 2 bases and J by 3 bases, leaving 8 bases between them. The CDR3 sequence: CASSYVGDNQPQHF. In nucleotides, the CDR3 is TGTGCCAGCAGTTACGTCGGAGACAATCAGCCCCAGCATTTT.

V and J are TRBV9 and TRBJ2-1; 8 bases match TRBD2. CDR3 size: 15 residues. V lost 2 bases to trimming and J lost 7 bases; unmatched junction nucleotides: 8. CDR1 SGDLS and CDR2 YYNGEE come from the germline V gene. CDR3 DNA: TGTGCCAGCAGCGTGGGGCGGGGGGCGTGGAATGAGCAGTTCTTC. It specifies CASSVGRGAWNEQFF. The full variable domain, its missing parts supplied by reference TRBV9 and TRBJ2-1, is DSGVTQTPKHLITATGQRVTLRCSPRSGDLSVYWYQQSLDQGLQFLIQYYNGEERAKGNILERFSAQQFPDLHSELNLSSLELGDSALYFCASSVGRGAWNEQFFGPGTRLTVL.

This chain links TRBV28 with TRBJ2-1; the match to TRBD1 covers 9 bases. Germline CDR1 and CDR2: MDHEN and SYDVKM. The CDR3 contains 13 residues. The V and J ends lost 7 bases and 7 bases, in that order; junction bases with no gene match: 5. CDR3 sequence reads: CASKGQGPNEQFF. The CDR3 nucleotides read TGTGCCAGCAAGGGACAGGGTCCGAATGAGCAGTTCTTC.

The chain is built from TRBV18 and TRBJ2-3; D not certain. V lost 2 bases and J 1 base, leaving 13 bases between the germline ends. Germline values: CDR1 KGHSH, CDR2 LQKENI. The CDR3 length is 16 residues. CDR3 nucleotide sequence: TGTGCCAGCTCACCAGAACCGAGCTACGGCACAGATACGCAGTATTTT. Amino acids: CASSPEPSYGTDTQYF.

The chain recombines TRBV7-2 with TRBJ1-5, with a tentative D call TRBD1 (5 bases). Germline lookup yields CDR1 SGHTA and CDR2 FQGNSA. Between the trimmed V and J ends, which lost 4 bases and 0 bases, there was a span of 10 bases. The length of the CDR3 is 15 residues. The CDR3 is CASSWGPDSNQPQHF. In nucleotides, the CDR3 is TGTGCCAGCAGCTGGGGACCGGATAGCAATCAGCCCCAGCATTTT.

Written as DNA, the CDR3 is TGCAGCGTTGATGGGCAGGGGCTCTACGAGCAGTACTTC. This sequence encodes CSVDGQGLYEQYF. The rearrangement joins TRBV29-1 to TRBJ2-7; possible D gene TRBD1, 6 bases. V lost 3 bases, J lost 3 bases, and 12 bases lay in between. From germline, CDR1 is SQVTM and CDR2 ANQGSEA. The CDR3 extends over 13 amino acids.

The rearrangement links TRBV2 to TRBJ1-4, with no clear D. Germline V CDR1 and CDR2: SNHLY, FYNNEI. Trimming cost V 5 bases and J 12 bases, with 13 bases left between them. The CDR3 totals 12 residues. As DNA, the CDR3 is TGTGCCAGCAGTTTCCCGGCTCTTGAACTGTTTTTT. Encoded protein: CASSFPALELFF.

This clone has just one count. The chain recombines TRBV2 with TRBJ2-5; TRBD2 might be the D (6 bases). Germline CDR1 SNHLY, CDR2 FYNNEI. The CDR3 totals 13 residues. Trimming pared 8 bases from V and 2 bases from J, leaving 12 bases between. The CDR3 reads CASSLGGQETQYF. The CDR3 DNA reads as TGTGCCAGCTCCTTAGGAGGGCAAGAGACCCAGTACTTC.

V is TRBV28 and J is TRBJ1-3; 8 bases agree with TRBD1. Trimming at V came to 6 bases and at J to 4 bases, leaving 5 bases not matched to a gene. In germline, CDR1 is MDHEN, CDR2 SYDVKM. The CDR3 has 14 residues. The CDR3 DNA reads TGTGCCAGCAGATGGACAGGGAAAGGAAACACCATATATTTT. Amino acids: CASRWTGKGNTIYF.

In DNA form, the CDR3 reads TGTGCCAGCAGCTTGGCCCTTACGGGACAATTTAACTATGGCTACACCTTC. Its protein product is CASSLALTGQFNYGYTF. The chain links TRBV7-9 to TRBJ1-2; D perhaps matches TRBD1 (6 bases). Germline V gives CDR1 SEHNR, CDR2 FQNEAQ (reference sequence). The CDR3 length is 17 residues. V dropped 3 bases and J dropped 1 base, with 18 bases sitting between them.

The rearrangement links TRBV27 to TRBJ1-1; 7 positions match TRBD1. J gave up 1 base and V 0 bases, and 8 bases lay outside the gene matches. Per germline, CDR1 MNHEY and CDR2 SMNVEV (reference sequence). The CDR3 totals 17 residues. CDR3 loop: CASSLSQGGGPNTEAFF. Here the CDR3 DNA reads TGTGCCAGCAGTTTATCCCAGGGGGGTGGCCCGAACACTGAAGCTTTCTTT.

J is TRBJ1-2 and V is TRBV7-3; D not certain. Germline CDR1 reads SGHTA; CDR2 reads FQGTGA. The CDR3 covers 12 residues. V dropped 9 bases and J dropped 4 bases, with 12 bases sitting between them. The CDR3 nucleotides are TGTGCCAGTCAAGGACTAGTCTATGGCTACACCTTC. Amino acid sequence: CASQGLVYGYTF.

This rearrangement joins TRBV28 to TRBJ1-1, with unresolved D. With 3 bases removed from V and 11 bases from J, the gap between germline ends came to 16 bases. This CDR3 region has 13 residues. Germline CDR1 reads MDHEN; CDR2 reads SYDVKM. As DNA, the CDR3 is TGTGCCAGCAGTTTTAATGGCAGGCTGGGGGCTTTCTTT. Its translation: CASSFNGRLGAFF.

The chain has TRBV15 and TRBJ2-3; D ambiguous. The ends were cut back, 1 base at V and 5 bases at J, with 13 bases in the middle. Germline lookup yields CDR1 LNHNV and CDR2 YYDKDF (reference sequence). The CDR3 consists of 15 residues. CDR3 loop: CATSRVGAAIDTQYF. CDR3 in DNA: TGTGCCACCAGCAGAGTTGGAGCAGCGATAGATACGCAGTATTTT.